The rows below give T cell receptor beta chains drawn from one sample of a study of CD8+ T cells in alopecia areata. Sequenced by immunoSEQ multiplex PCR; TCRdb stores in-frame clones only, minus some. The sample has hundreds of thousands of clones; about two thirds are singletons. The sample was CD4+ T cells sorted from blood, taken at week 0. All receptors come from a human donor with alopecia areata. Both conserved end residues are part of each CDR3. The order of the fields is clone size, D gene, CDR3 length, V gene, J gene, CDR3 DNA, CDR3 protein. The D gene is left open where the match is weak. For some rows the clone size is stated as once, few or many, or as a class when expanded; others skip it.

abundance: .; d_gene: TRBD1; len: 13; v_gene: TRBV18; j_gene: TRBJ1-6; CDR3nt: TGTGCCAGCTCGGAACAGGGGACTTCACCCCTCCACTTT; CDR3aa: CASSEQGTSPLHF
abundance: .; d_gene: .; len: 12; v_gene: TRBV6-6; j_gene: TRBJ1-2; CDR3nt: TGTGCCAGCAGTTACATGAGGGATGGCTACACCTTC; CDR3aa: CASSYMRDGYTF
abundance: .; d_gene: TRBD1; len: 13; v_gene: TRBV7-2; j_gene: TRBJ1-2; CDR3nt: TGTGCCAGCAGCCAGAGACAGGGCGGGGGCTACACCTTC; CDR3aa: CASSQRQGGGYTF
abundance: .; d_gene: TRBD2; len: 13; v_gene: TRBV29-1; j_gene: TRBJ2-3; CDR3nt: TGCAGCGCCGGAGCTAGCGGGTCAGATACGCAGTATTTT; CDR3aa: CSAGASGSDTQYF
abundance: .; d_gene: .; len: 13; v_gene: TRBV7-2; j_gene: TRBJ2-5; CDR3nt: TGTGCCAGCAGTAGAGGCTTCGGAGAGACCCAGTACTTC; CDR3aa: CASSRGFGETQYF
abundance: .; d_gene: TRBD2; len: 14; v_gene: TRBV9; j_gene: TRBJ2-1; CDR3nt: TGTGCCAGCAGTAGCGGGGACCTCTACAATGAGCAGTTCTTC; CDR3aa: CASSSGDLYNEQFF
abundance: few; d_gene: .; len: 12; v_gene: TRBV5-1; j_gene: TRBJ2-5; CDR3nt: TGCGCCAGCAGCTTGCGTGGACCTACCCAGTACTTC; CDR3aa: CASSLRGPTQYF
abundance: .; d_gene: .; len: 15; v_gene: TRBV6-1; j_gene: TRBJ2-3; CDR3nt: TGTGCCAGCAGTGAAGCGGCTGGCCCCACAGATACGCAGTATTTT; CDR3aa: CASSEAAGPTDTQYF
abundance: .; d_gene: .; len: 14; v_gene: TRBV4-2; j_gene: TRBJ1-4; CDR3nt: TGTGCCAGCAGCCAAGCGGCAACTGATGAAAAACTGTTTTTT; CDR3aa: CASSQAATDEKLFF
abundance: few; d_gene: .; len: 13; v_gene: TRBV7-7; j_gene: TRBJ2-5; CDR3nt: TGTGCTAGCAGCTTAGGGGGCCAAGAGACCCAGTACTTC; CDR3aa: CASSLGGQETQYF
abundance: .; d_gene: .; len: 14; v_gene: TRBV7-9; j_gene: TRBJ1-2; CDR3nt: TGTGCCAGCAGCTTAGGCAGGGCTAACTATGGCTACACCTTC; CDR3aa: CASSLGRANYGYTF
abundance: .; d_gene: TRBD1; len: 12; v_gene: TRBV6-5; j_gene: TRBJ2-7; CDR3nt: TGTGCCTTAGGGGGCCCCCCCTACGAGCAGTACTTC; CDR3aa: CALGGPPYEQYF
abundance: .; d_gene: TRBD2; len: 14; v_gene: TRBV7-3; j_gene: TRBJ2-7; CDR3nt: TGTGCCAGCAGCTTACAAGCGGGGTCCCACGAGCAGTACTTC; CDR3aa: CASSLQAGSHEQYF
abundance: .; d_gene: .; len: 15; v_gene: TRBV9; j_gene: TRBJ2-3; CDR3nt: TGTGCCAGCAGCCCCATAGCAGCTAGCACAGATACGCAGTATTTT; CDR3aa: CASSPIAASTDTQYF
abundance: few; d_gene: .; len: 15; v_gene: TRBV7-9; j_gene: TRBJ2-4; CDR3nt: TGTGCCAGCAGCCCGCTCGACGCGATATTAAACATTCAGTACTTC; CDR3aa: CASSPLDAILNIQYF
abundance: .; d_gene: .; len: 13; v_gene: TRBV27; j_gene: TRBJ2-7; CDR3nt: TGTGCCAGCAGACGTTATAGGCAAGACGAGCAGTACTTC; CDR3aa: CASRRYRQDEQYF
abundance: .; d_gene: .; len: 16; v_gene: TRBV7-9; j_gene: TRBJ2-4; CDR3nt: TGTGCCAGCAGCTTAGTTGTGGGTGGATCCAAAAACATTCAGTACTTC; CDR3aa: CASSLVVGGSKNIQYF
abundance: .; d_gene: .; len: 12; v_gene: TRBV30; j_gene: TRBJ1-5; CDR3nt: TGTGCCTGGAGTTGGGAGAATCAGCCCCAGCATTTT; CDR3aa: CAWSWENQPQHF
abundance: .; d_gene: .; len: 13; v_gene: TRBV5-4; j_gene: TRBJ1-2; CDR3nt: TGTGCCAGCAGGAGGGGGACGGACTATGGCTACACCTTC; CDR3aa: CASRRGTDYGYTF
abundance: few; d_gene: TRBD1; len: 13; v_gene: TRBV6-5; j_gene: TRBJ2-7; CDR3nt: TGTGCCAGCAGATCCGGGACAGCCTACGAGCAGTACTTC; CDR3aa: CASRSGTAYEQYF
abundance: .; d_gene: .; len: 15; v_gene: TRBV4-1; j_gene: TRBJ1-3; CDR3nt: TGCGCCAGCAGCCAACAACGATTCTCTGGAAACACCATATATTTT; CDR3aa: CASSQQRFSGNTIYF
abundance: .; d_gene: TRBD1; len: 14; v_gene: TRBV6-5; j_gene: TRBJ1-6; CDR3nt: TGTGCCAGCACCCGTACAGGGGGTGTTTCACCCCTCCACTTT; CDR3aa: CASTRTGGVSPLHF
abundance: .; d_gene: .; len: 13; v_gene: TRBV15; j_gene: TRBJ1-6; CDR3nt: TGTGCCACCATTCCCATCAGGGACATAACCCTCCACTTT; CDR3aa: CATIPIRDITLHF
abundance: few; d_gene: TRBD1; len: 13; v_gene: TRBV7-7; j_gene: TRBJ1-2; CDR3nt: TGTGCTAGCAGCATATCGACAGGGGTCGCCTACACCTTC; CDR3aa: CASSISTGVAYTF
abundance: few; d_gene: .; len: 15; v_gene: TRBV5-1; j_gene: TRBJ2-3; CDR3nt: TGCGCCAGCAGCACCGGACAGAGGGGAACAGATACGCAGTATTTT; CDR3aa: CASSTGQRGTDTQYF
abundance: few; d_gene: .; len: 15; v_gene: TRBV15; j_gene: TRBJ2-7; CDR3nt: TGTGCCACCAGCAGAGATCCAGGAATCTCCTACGAGCAGTACTTC; CDR3aa: CATSRDPGISYEQYF
abundance: .; d_gene: TRBD2; len: 16; v_gene: TRBV5-1; j_gene: TRBJ2-1; CDR3nt: TGCGCCAGCAAACGCCCTCCTAGCGGGGGTGTCGATGAGCAGTTCTTC; CDR3aa: CASKRPPSGGVDEQFF
abundance: .; d_gene: .; len: 13; v_gene: TRBV29-1; j_gene: TRBJ2-5; CDR3nt: TGCAGCGTTGAAGTCGTCGCGGGAGAGACCCAGTACTTC; CDR3aa: CSVEVVAGETQYF
abundance: .; d_gene: TRBD1; len: 14; v_gene: TRBV9; j_gene: TRBJ2-7; CDR3nt: TGTGCCAGCAGCCCACAGGGGACCTCCTACGAGCAGTACTTC; CDR3aa: CASSPQGTSYEQYF
abundance: once; d_gene: TRBD2; len: 12; v_gene: TRBV29-1; j_gene: TRBJ2-5; CDR3nt: TGCAGCTTCGAGCGGGGGCAAGAGACCCAGTACTTC; CDR3aa: CSFERGQETQYF
abundance: .; d_gene: .; len: 13; v_gene: TRBV27; j_gene: TRBJ1-5; CDR3nt: TGTGCCAGCAGTTTAGTCAGCAATCAGCCCCAGCATTTT; CDR3aa: CASSLVSNQPQHF
abundance: .; d_gene: TRBD2; len: 16; v_gene: TRBV30; j_gene: TRBJ2-3; CDR3nt: TGTGCCTGGAGTGTTTTTAGCGGGGGGGCCACAGATACGCAGTATTTT; CDR3aa: CAWSVFSGGATDTQYF
abundance: .; d_gene: .; len: 14; v_gene: TRBV5-4; j_gene: TRBJ2-7; CDR3nt: TGTGCCAGCAGCTTGAGCGGAGGACGTTACGAGCAGTACTTC; CDR3aa: CASSLSGGRYEQYF